The rows below give T cell receptor beta chains drawn from one sample of a study of technical replicates of blood from a few donors. The repertoire was sequenced with immunoSEQ multiplex PCR; TCRdb's copy has only in-frame clones and lacks some. The repertoire consists of roughly 60,000 clones, with 70% to 90% occurring once and the leading ten covering approximately 5.4%. The sample consisted of PBMCs. The receptor set was obtained from a human donor in good health. Some clones in this sample may be carry-over from other donors' samples. The conserved cysteine and the conserved F or W are not part of the CDR3 here. The D gene is left open where the match is weak.

>TRBJ1-5|.|TRBV7-2
ASSLAPSGNQPQH
>TRBJ2-7|.|TRBV19
ASSRGLHGHEQY
>TRBJ1-2|TRBD1|TRBV6-6
ASTRGQGVGGYT
>TRBJ2-3|TRBD2|TRBV7-2
ASGRGLTTDTQY
>TRBJ1-2|.|TRBV4-1
ASSQGSYDRGTGNYGYT
>TRBJ2-5|TRBD2|TRBV11-2
ASSSRTSGRAYQETQY
>TRBJ1-1|.|TRBV10-3
AISTGNTEAF
>TRBJ2-4|TRBD1|TRBV19
ASIQTGDKNIQY
>TRBJ2-5|TRBD1|TRBV5-1
ASSGTGAETQY
>TRBJ2-7|TRBD2|TRBV5-4
ASSAGTNEQY
>TRBJ2-7|TRBD2|TRBV6-1
ASSEAPTGTSSYEQY
>TRBJ1-6|.|TRBV7-2
ASSSSGTYNSPLH
>TRBJ2-1|TRBD2|TRBV6-6
ASSWGLAGGYEQF
>TRBJ1-1|.|TRBV7-9
ASSLDGGTEAF
>TRBJ2-7|TRBD1|TRBV2
ASSSGQGPYEQY
>TRBJ2-1|.|TRBV13
ASSLGTGSYNEQF
>TRBJ2-5|.|TRBV13
ASSSTLLANQETQY
>TRBJ2-1|TRBD2|TRBV4-2
ASRPILQRGAGAEQF
>TRBJ2-7|TRBD2|TRBV28
ASSLEASGSYEQY
>TRBJ1-4|.|TRBV28
ASSFRGVSEKLF
>TRBJ1-2|.|TRBV25-1
ASSGRVNYGYT
>TRBJ2-1|TRBD2|TRBV5-6
ASSGGLADLSSYNEQF
>TRBJ2-2|TRBD2|TRBV10-3
AITPGGPPGELF
>TRBJ2-7|.|TRBV19
ASSPTVSSYEQY
>TRBJ2-1|TRBD2|TRBV5-7
ASSLLDTGGRYPEQF
>TRBJ1-2|.|TRBV29-1
SVEWGTRGNYGYT
>TRBJ1-5|.|TRBV6-5
ASSLVTSNQPQH
>TRBJ2-3|TRBD2|TRBV30
AWSVRSSGGTDTQY
>TRBJ2-2|TRBD1|TRBV7-2
ASSPTGTVTGELF
>TRBJ2-7|.|TRBV25-1
ATSGYYEQY
>TRBJ2-7|.|TRBV5-1
ASSPLIANSYEQY
>TRBJ2-3|TRBD2|TRBV7-2
ASSRRSSGGATDTQY